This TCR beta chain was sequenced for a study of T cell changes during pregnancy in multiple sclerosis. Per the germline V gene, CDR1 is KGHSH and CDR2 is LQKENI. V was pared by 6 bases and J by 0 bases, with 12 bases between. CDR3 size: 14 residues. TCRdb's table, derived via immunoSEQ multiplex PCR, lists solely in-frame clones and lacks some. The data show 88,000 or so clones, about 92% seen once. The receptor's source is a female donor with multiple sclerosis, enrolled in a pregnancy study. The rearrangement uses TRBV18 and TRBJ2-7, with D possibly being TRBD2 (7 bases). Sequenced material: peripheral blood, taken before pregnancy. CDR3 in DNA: TGTGCCAGCTCGAGGGGGGGGAGCTCCTACGAGCAGTACTTC. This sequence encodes CASSRGGSSYEQYF.